This T cell receptor beta chain came from a study of identical twins. This clonotype was counted ten times or more. Its antigen is not identified. The study, taken as a whole, reports: Insertions were fewer in abundant cord blood beta clonotypes, whereas memory repertoires showed none of this pattern.

Trimming left V 4 bases short and J 2 bases short, with 6 bases between. CDR1 is MNHEY, CDR2 SVGEGT, per germline. The CDR3 contains 12 residues. Template switching supplied a universal primer site; unique molecular identifiers were carried on the cDNA. TCRdb used MiXCR to reprocess the 5' RACE reads, holding one entry per CDR3 protein. The sample has 420,000 or so distinct CDR3 sequences, around 18% seen once. The specimen was naive T cells sorted from blood. The chain recombines TRBV6-2 or TRBV6-3 with TRBJ2-7; D unclear. The TCR was taken from a man over 45 in good health. DNA of the CDR3: TGTGCCAGCAGTTCCAAGGCCTACGAGCAGTACTTC. It specifies CASSSKAYEQYF.